The 17 T cell receptor beta chains below come from one sample, sequenced in a study of CD8 T cells in Susac syndrome (dated by TCRdb to about 2019). Libraries were made using the immunoSEQ multiplex PCR assay. RNA was extracted with the RNeasy kit and roughly 0.45 to 1 ug was reverse transcribed using random hexamers. Using fastp at Q25 and MiXCR, TCRdb reprocessed the public reads and kept productive beta chains. Every distinct CDR3 protein forms one entry, paired with its most common genes and DNA. This sample comprises approximately 150,000 distinct CDR3 sequences, over 85% of them detected only once. The ten most abundant clones make up roughly 0.097% of the sample. Sequenced material: CD4+ T cells from PBMCs. The receptors originated from a human donor with multiple sclerosis.

The chain is built from TRBV24-1 and TRBJ2-3; D gene uncertain. The CDR3 runs to 14 residues. Germline CDR1 is KGHDR and CDR2 is SFDVKD. With 4 bases removed from V and 6 bases from J, the gap between germline ends came to 13 bases. The CDR3 reads CATSEQPLVDTQYF. The CDR3 region has the DNA TGTGCCACCAGTGAACAACCGCTTGTGGATACGCAGTATTTT.

The V call is TRBV18, the J call TRBJ1-1; TRBD1 is a possible D gene (5 bases). CDR3 length: 12 amino acids. The V gene lost 2 bases and the J gene lost 11 bases, with 12 bases spanning the gap. CDR1 is KGHSH and CDR2 is LQKENI in the germline V gene. The CDR3 is CASSPAGGVAFF. For the CDR3, the DNA is TGTGCCAGCTCACCAGCGGGAGGGGTCGCTTTCTTT.

This rearrangement joins TRBV30 to TRBJ1-1; perhaps TRBD1 as D (6 bases). Trimming removed 2 bases at V and 3 bases at J, with 16 bases between. This CDR3 is built from 15 residues. Germline values: CDR1 GTSNPN, CDR2 SVGIG (reference sequence). DNA of the CDR3: TGTGCCTGGAGTCGGACAGAAGGGTGGTACACTGAAGCTTTCTTT. This codes for CAWSRTEGWYTEAFF.

V usage is TRBV20-1 and J usage is TRBJ1-1; unclear D gene. CDR1 DFQATT and CDR2 SNEGSKA come from the germline V gene (reference sequence). This CDR3 has 11 residues. The CDR3 region has the DNA TGCACTCACGATCCTGACACTGAAGCTTTCTTT. Translated, it gives CTHDPDTEAFF.

This chain's CDR3 is CAWSMFDTGELFF. For the CDR3, the DNA is TGTGCCTGGAGTATGTTTGACACCGGGGAGCTGTTTTTT. The chain links TRBV30 to TRBJ2-2; D is unclear. Trimming left V 2 bases short and J 3 bases short, with 7 bases between. The germline CDR1 and CDR2 sequences are GTSNPN and SVGIG (reference sequence). The CDR3 runs to 13 residues.

The V and J genes are TRBV29-1 and TRBJ2-5; 15 bases agree with TRBD2. CDR1 SQVTM and CDR2 ANQGSEA come from the germline V gene. Trimming at V came to 7 bases and at J to 5 bases, leaving 5 bases not matched to a gene. This CDR3 region has 14 residues. In DNA, the CDR3 is TGCAGCGCCGGACTAGCGGGAGGGGGGGAGACCCAGTACTTC. Its protein product is CSAGLAGGGETQYF.

The chain couples TRBV4-1 to TRBJ1-4, with 7 nucleotides matching TRBD1. The CDR3 spans 15 residues. Germline CDR1 reads MGHRA; CDR2 reads YSYEKL. V lost 2 bases and J lost 5; bases outside the gene matches: 5. The CDR3 DNA reads TGCGCCAGCAGCCAACTCGGGACAGTCAATGAAAAACTGTTTTTT. Protein sequence: CASSQLGTVNEKLFF.

The chain has TRBV12-3 or TRBV12-4 and TRBJ1-5; TRBD1 matches at 8 bases. The V gene end was trimmed by 6 bases and the J gene end by 3 bases; junction bases not matched to a gene: 4. The CDR3 covers 14 residues. CDR3 DNA sequence: TGTGCCAGCAGCTTGACAGGGGACAATCAGCCCCAGCATTTT. It specifies CASSLTGDNQPQHF.

The V gene is TRBV23-1, the J gene TRBJ1-1, with D possibly being TRBD1 (5 bases). TRBV23-1 is an ORF for which the function is uncertain. The CDR3 length is 16 residues. V was trimmed by 0 bases and J by 1 base, leaving 12 bases between them. In nucleotides, the CDR3 is TGCGCCAGCAGTCAATCGCCTTCGGGGCAGAACACTGAAGCTTTCTTT. Protein sequence: CASSQSPSGQNTEAFF.

The chain carries TRBV6-1 and TRBJ2-7; no clear D gene. V lost 3 bases to trimming and J lost 5 bases, with 11 bases between them. CDR3 length: 13 residues. In germline, CDR1 is MNHNS, CDR2 SASEGT. The CDR3, as DNA: TGTGCCAGCAGTGATCCAACCCCCAACGAGCAGTACTTC. It yields the protein CASSDPTPNEQYF.

This sequence joins TRBV2 and TRBJ1-2; 8 bases match TRBD1. The V gene end was trimmed by 5 bases and the J gene end by 3 bases; junction bases not matched to a gene: 8. Germline CDR1 reads SNHLY; CDR2 reads FYNNEI. The CDR3 length is 15 residues. The CDR3 loop is CASSQGQALHYGYTF. CDR3 sequence (DNA): TGTGCCAGCAGTCAGGGACAGGCCCTCCACTATGGCTACACCTTC.

The V gene is TRBV20-1, the J gene TRBJ2-1, with 8 bases that match TRBD2. This CDR3 is 15 amino acids long. The V gene's germline CDR1 is DFQATT and CDR2 SNEGSKA (reference sequence). The V gene end was trimmed by 0 bases and the J gene end by 6 bases; junction bases not matched to a gene: 7. The CDR3 loop reads CSARDTSGRGNEQFF. CDR3 coding DNA: TGCAGTGCTAGAGATACCAGCGGGAGAGGCAATGAGCAGTTCTTC.

The chain's CDR3 is CASRQSSGNTIYF. The CDR3 coding sequence is TGTGCCAGCAGACAGAGCTCTGGAAACACCATATATTTT. V is TRBV27 and J is TRBJ1-3; D is undetermined. Looked up from germline, CDR1 is MNHEY and CDR2 is SMNVEV (reference sequence). Trimming took off 6 bases at V and 0 bases at J, with 6 bases between the two ends. CDR3 size: 13 residues.

The CDR3 is CASSQDHSGGPQGTQYF. In nucleotides, the CDR3 is TGTGCCAGCAGCCAAGATCATAGCGGGGGTCCCCAAGGAACCCAGTACTTC. This chain joins TRBV3-1 and TRBJ2-5; 9 bases are shared with TRBD2. Trimming took 0 bases from V and 8 from J; bases not matched to a gene: 13. There are 17 residues in the CDR3. Germline loops: CDR1 LGHDT, CDR2 YNNKEL (reference sequence).

This rearrangement joins TRBV7-9 to TRBJ1-2, with D maybe TRBD1 (6 bases). V lost 4 bases and J 10 bases, leaving 22 bases between the germline ends. This CDR3 comprises 15 residues. Germline-derived CDR1 and CDR2 are SEHNR and FQNEAQ (reference sequence). CDR3 nucleotide sequence: TGTGCCAGCAGCTCGGAGGGGGGGGCAGGCGGCGTCTACACCTTC. Translated, it gives CASSSEGGAGGVYTF.

The chain uses TRBV7-2 and TRBJ2-4; D is unresolved. Trimming pared 5 bases from V and 0 bases from J, leaving 11 bases between. Germline lookup yields CDR1 SGHTA and CDR2 FQGNSA. The length of the CDR3 is 15 residues. The chain's CDR3 is CASSPPLIAKNIQYF. The CDR3 DNA sequence: TGTGCCAGCAGCCCCCCTCTGATAGCCAAAAACATTCAGTACTTC. The whole variable domain, filled in from reference TRBV7-2 and TRBJ2-4, reads GAGVSQSPSNKVTEKGKDVELRCDPISGHTALYWYRQSLGQGLEFLIYFQGNSAPDKSGLPSDRFSAERTGGSVSTLTIQRTQQEDSAVYLCASSPPLIAKNIQYFGAGTRLSVL.

The count of this clonotype is one. This chain uses TRBV19 with TRBJ1-5; weak D call: TRBD1 (6 bases). Germline V CDR1 and CDR2: LNHDA, SQIVND (reference sequence). Trimming stripped 2 bases from V and 9 bases from J, with 14 bases between. This CDR3 spans 14 amino acids. The CDR3 DNA follows: TGTGCCAGTAGTATACAGTCAGGGGATCGGCCCCAGCATTTT. This sequence encodes CASSIQSGDRPQHF.